These 28 T cell receptor beta chains came from one sample sequenced in a study of spatial heterogeneity in lung cancer. Time point denoted: sample taken at primary tumor resection. The authors sequenced whole RNA from tumor, nontumor lung or frozen PBMC without sorting. Via MiXCR, TCRdb re-called the 5' RACE reads, giving one row per CDR3 protein. The table lists about 12,000 distinct CDR3 sequences, approximately 6.2% of them singletons, with under 13% in the top ten. Sequenced here: normal lung tissue next to the tumor, sampled at surgery. The receptors shown here come from a male donor with early-stage non-small cell lung cancer.

This clonotype has more than one count but fewer than ten. The chain employs TRBV27 and TRBJ2-7; TRBD2 matches 8 bases. V gave up 5 bases and J gave up 6 bases; unmatched junction bases: 12. Germline V gene sequence: CDR1 MNHEY, CDR2 SMNVEV (reference sequence). The CDR3 has 15 amino acids. For the CDR3, the DNA is TGTGCCAGCAGTCCCCACGCGGGGGGTATGGGCGAGCAGTACTTC. Protein sequence: CASSPHAGGMGEQYF.

This clonotype qualifies as medium-sized. The chain has TRBV29-1 and TRBJ2-7; a weak D match, TRBD1 (6 bases). The CDR3 has 13 amino acids. V was cut by 7 bases and J by 0 bases, with 13 bases left in between. Germline V gene sequence: CDR1 SQVTM, CDR2 ANQGSEA. CDR3 nucleotide sequence: TGCAGCGCCCAAGGGGGTAGCTCCTACGAGCAGTACTTC. This gives the protein CSAQGGSSYEQYF.

This clonotype has at least ten counts. The chain links TRBV20-1 to TRBJ1-4; 9 bases match TRBD1. This CDR3 has 15 residues. CDR1 is DFQATT, CDR2 SNEGSKA, per germline (reference sequence). Trimming took 1 base from V and 8 from J; bases not matched to a gene: 8. The CDR3 region has the DNA TGCAGTGCTAGAGTTCCGGGACAGGGTTGGGAAAAACTGTTTTTT. This encodes CSARVPGQGWEKLFF.

This clonotype occurred many times. The V and J genes are TRBV2 and TRBJ2-5, with 9 positions matching TRBD1. The J segment lost 4 bases and the V segment lost 6 bases, leaving 18 bases of the junction unmatched. The CDR3 contains 18 residues. Germline CDR1 SNHLY, CDR2 FYNNEI. This chain's CDR3 is CASRAPWTGAAVAETQYF. The CDR3 DNA sequence: TGTGCCAGCAGAGCTCCTTGGACAGGGGCCGCGGTCGCAGAGACCCAGTACTTC.

This clonotype was detected ten times or more. The chain is built from TRBV7-2 and TRBJ1-6; no definite D call. V lost 5 bases to trimming and J lost 7 bases, with 12 bases between them. The length of the CDR3 is 14 residues. CDR1 is SGHTA and CDR2 is FQGNSA in the germline V gene. CDR3 residues: CASSQGWTNSPLHF. Here the CDR3 DNA reads TGTGCCAGCAGCCAAGGGTGGACCAATTCACCCCTCCACTTT. The full variable domain, with the rest looked up from reference TRBV7-2 and TRBJ1-6, is GAGVSQSPSNKVTEKGKDVELRCDPISGHTALYWYRQSLGQGLEFLIYFQGNSAPDKSGLPSDRFSAERTGGSVSTLTIQRTQQEDSAVYLCASSQGWTNSPLHFGNGTRLTVT.

Judged by abundance, this clonotype is medium-sized (0.01 to 0.1%). The chain combines TRBV19 with TRBJ2-2; the D is unclear. V was trimmed by 7 bases and J by 0 bases, leaving 6 bases between them. The CDR3 contains 13 residues. The germline V gene has CDR1 LNHDA and CDR2 SQIVND (reference sequence). DNA for the CDR3: TGTGCCAGTACGGACCCGAACACCGGGGAGCTGTTTTTT. Its protein product is CASTDPNTGELFF. The full variable domain, rest sourced from reference TRBV19 and TRBJ2-2, is DGGITQSPKYLFRKEGQNVTLSCEQNLNHDAMYWYRQDPGQGLRLIYYSQIVNDFQKGDIAEGYSVSREKKESFPLTVTSAQKNPTAFYLCASTDPNTGELFFGEGSRLTVL.

This clonotype came up many times. The chain recombines TRBV18 with TRBJ2-7; TRBD1 aligns across 7 bases. Germline CDR1 reads KGHSH; CDR2 reads LQKENI. The CDR3 covers 15 residues. V shed 6 bases, J shed 9 bases, and the junction held 17 bases outside the gene matches. The CDR3 bases are TGTGCCAGCTCCAACCACCTACGACAGGGCTCCGGGCAGTACTTC. This translates into CASSNHLRQGSGQYF.

This clonotype was seen repeatedly, ten times or more. The rearrangement joins TRBV6-2 or TRBV6-3 to TRBJ2-7; D call uncertain. From germline, CDR1 is MNHEY and CDR2 SVGEGT. V was cut by 10 bases and J by 4 bases, with 14 bases left in between. The CDR3 length is 12 residues. The CDR3 here is CATATTLYEQYF. CDR3 sequence (DNA): TGTGCCACCGCAACCACCCTATACGAGCAGTACTTC.

The sample holds many counts of this clonotype. The chain recombines TRBV9 with TRBJ2-3; TRBD2 might be the D (5 bases). The ends were cut back, 0 bases at V and 0 bases at J, with 11 bases in the middle. CDR1 and CDR2 from the germline V gene are SGDLS and YYNGEE. The length of the CDR3 is 16 residues. This CDR3 is CASSVGSGASTDTQYF. CDR3 bases: TGTGCCAGCAGCGTAGGGAGCGGAGCTAGCACAGATACGCAGTATTTT.

This clonotype was counted between two and nine times. V and J are TRBV5-1 and TRBJ1-2; 7 bases are a match to TRBD1. The J segment lost 8 bases and the V segment lost 4 bases, leaving 8 bases of the junction unmatched. The length of the CDR3 is 13 residues. Germline-derived CDR1 and CDR2 are SGHRS and YFSETQ. CDR3 amino acids: CASSPDDRAGYTF. The CDR3, as DNA: TGCGCCAGCAGCCCGGACGACAGGGCGGGCTACACCTTC.

The chain joins TRBV6-5 to TRBJ2-7; 13 bases agree with TRBD2. J was trimmed by 2 bases and V by 4 bases; bases with no gene match: 8. Germline CDR1 MNHEY, CDR2 SVGAGI. The CDR3 is 17 residues long. The CDR3 loop reads CASSSSTSGRWTYEQYF. In DNA, the CDR3 is TGTGCCAGCAGTTCCTCGACTAGCGGGAGGTGGACCTACGAGCAGTACTTC.

In this sample, this clonotype turned up many times. The CDR3 coding sequence is TGTGCCAGCATCCCGACAGGGGGAGAGACCCAGTACTTC. This codes for CASIPTGGETQYF. The rearrangement joins TRBV7-9 to TRBJ2-5; 9 bases are a match to TRBD1. J gave up 4 bases and V 7 bases, and 4 bases lay outside the gene matches. The germline V gene encodes CDR1 SEHNR and CDR2 FQNEAQ (reference sequence). CDR3 size: 13 residues.

This clonotype was seen many times. Written as DNA, the CDR3 is TGTGCCAGCAGTTTAATAGGGGGAAACACCATATATTTT. This codes for CASSLIGGNTIYF. The J gene is TRBJ1-3, the V gene TRBV12-3 or TRBV12-4, with D unresolved. This CDR3 spans 13 amino acids. Trimming cost V 2 bases and J 4 bases, with 6 bases left between them.

This clonotype was counted at least ten times. V usage is TRBV7-8 and J usage is TRBJ2-1; a weak D match, TRBD2 (6 bases). Trimming left V 8 bases short and J 0 bases short, with 11 bases between. The CDR3 sequence is 14 residues long. The germline gives CDR1 SGHVS, CDR2 FQNEAQ. CDR3 DNA: TGTGCCAGCGAGGACTACGGCTCCTACAATGAGCAGTTCTTC. It encodes CASEDYGSYNEQFF.

This clonotype came up many times. CDR3 sequence: CASSQDLVLSYNSPLHF. The CDR3 region has the DNA TGTGCCAGCAGCCAAGATTTAGTCCTATCCTATAATTCACCCCTCCACTTT. V usage is TRBV3-1 and J usage is TRBJ1-6; D ambiguous. With 0 bases removed from V and 1 base from J, the gap between germline ends came to 10 bases. Germline values: CDR1 LGHDT, CDR2 YNNKEL (reference sequence). The CDR3 length is 17 residues.

This clonotype was seen many times. The chain couples TRBV7-2 to TRBJ1-1; possible D gene TRBD1, 5 bases. Germline V CDR1 and CDR2: SGHTA, FQGNSA. Trimming pared 4 bases from V and 2 bases from J, leaving 17 bases between. The CDR3 contains 16 residues. CDR3 loop: CASSSRLWGDNTEAFF. CDR3 DNA sequence: TGTGCCAGCAGCTCGCGCCTGTGGGGGGATAACACTGAAGCTTTCTTT.

In its sample, this clonotype was seen many times. The V gene is TRBV29-1, the J gene TRBJ1-2; 7 bases are shared with TRBD1. V lost 4 bases and J lost 6; bases outside the gene matches: 17. The CDR3 covers 16 residues. The V gene's germline CDR1 is SQVTM and CDR2 ANQGSEA. The CDR3 DNA sequence: TGCAGCGTTGGAGGGAAACTAAGGGGGCTAACTGATGGCTACACCTTC. This codes for CSVGGKLRGLTDGYTF.

In its sample, this clonotype was seen many times. The chain couples TRBV7-2 to TRBJ2-3, with D tentatively TRBD1 (5 bases). Germline CDR1 is SGHTA and CDR2 is FQGNSA. This CDR3 contains 14 residues. Trimming left V 2 bases short and J 4 bases short, with 10 bases between. Here the CDR3 DNA reads TGTGCCAGCAGCTTAATGAAGGGGTCAGATACGCAGTATTTT. Encoded protein: CASSLMKGSDTQYF.

This chain uses TRBV6-2 or TRBV6-3 with TRBJ2-7; TRBD2 is a possible D gene (5 bases). Germline V lookup: CDR1 MNHEY, CDR2 SVGEGT. V lost 4 bases and J 6 bases, leaving 19 bases between the germline ends. The CDR3 totals 15 residues. CDR3: CASSSPGVSVGEQYF. The CDR3 region has the DNA TGTGCCAGCAGTTCCCCCGGGGTCTCCGTCGGCGAGCAGTACTTC.

This clonotype showed up many times. This rearrangement joins TRBV9 to TRBJ1-2; D may be TRBD1 (5 bases). V lost 4 bases and J 2 bases, leaving 9 bases between the germline ends. The CDR3 loop spans 13 amino acids. CDR1 and CDR2 from the germline V gene are SGDLS and YYNGEE. The CDR3 region has the DNA TGTGCCAGCAGCCCCGACAGAAACTATGGCTACACCTTC. It specifies CASSPDRNYGYTF.

This clonotype was detected many times. The V gene is TRBV6-2 or TRBV6-3, the J gene TRBJ1-2; D is ambiguous. This CDR3 spans 12 amino acids. Trimming pared 5 bases from V and 4 bases from J, leaving 8 bases between. The V gene's germline CDR1 is MNHEY and CDR2 SVGEGT. This CDR3 is CASSDWAYGYTF. Written as DNA, the CDR3 is TGTGCCAGCAGTGATTGGGCCTATGGCTACACCTTC.

The chain employs TRBV7-3 and TRBJ2-1; a possible D gene is TRBD2 (5 bases). Trimming removed 5 bases from V and 7 bases from J, with 15 bases in between. This CDR3 contains 14 residues. Germline V lookup: CDR1 SGHTA, CDR2 FQGTGA. The chain's CDR3 is CASSPRAEVNEQFF. The CDR3 DNA reads TGTGCCAGCAGCCCCCGGGCGGAGGTGAATGAGCAGTTCTTC.

This clonotype was recorded many times. The chain is built from TRBV5-4 and TRBJ2-3; D is undetermined. This CDR3 has 14 residues. The germline V gene encodes CDR1 SGHNT and CDR2 YYREEE (reference sequence). Trimming cost V 9 bases and J 0 bases, with 14 bases left between them. The CDR3 spells CATQRVSSTDTQYF. The CDR3 region has the DNA TGTGCCACCCAGCGCGTTTCTAGCACAGATACGCAGTATTTT.

The rearrangement links TRBV12-3 or TRBV12-4 to TRBJ2-3; D is unclear. The V end lost 5 bases, the J end lost 0 bases, and 9 bases lay between the germline ends. There are 14 residues in the CDR3. The CDR3, as DNA: TGTGCCAGCAGTAGACTCTCTAGCACAGATACGCAGTATTTT. Its translation: CASSRLSSTDTQYF.

This clonotype was seen repeatedly, ten times or more. The chain recombines TRBV10-2 with TRBJ1-2, with a tentative D call TRBD1 (6 bases). This CDR3 is built from 13 residues. Deletions cut 3 bases from V and 7 bases from J, with 12 bases between. Per germline, CDR1 WSHSY and CDR2 SAAADI. CDR3 in amino acids: CASSEWGQAGYTF. CDR3 bases: TGCGCCAGCAGTGAATGGGGACAAGCTGGCTACACCTTC.

This clonotype has a count of ten or more. The chain employs TRBV5-1 and TRBJ2-1; TRBD2 aligns across 10 bases. Per germline, CDR1 SGHRS and CDR2 YFSETQ. This CDR3 is built from 17 residues. The J segment lost 0 bases and the V segment lost 3 bases, leaving 6 bases of the junction unmatched. The CDR3 loop reads CASSSGLAPSSYNEQFF. DNA for the CDR3: TGCGCCAGCAGCTCGGGACTAGCGCCGAGCTCCTACAATGAGCAGTTCTTC.

This clonotype was seen many times. This rearrangement joins TRBV6-6 to TRBJ2-1, with D tentatively TRBD2 (6 bases). The CDR3 contains 14 residues. Germline-derived CDR1 and CDR2 are MNHNY and SVGAGI (reference sequence). V gave up 2 bases and J gave up 7 bases, with 12 bases separating them. CDR3 in amino acids: CASSYGGTRNEQFF. CDR3 bases: TGTGCCAGCAGTTACGGGGGGACCCGTAATGAGCAGTTCTTC.

Many counts were recorded for this clonotype. The chain combines TRBV27 with TRBJ2-5; 7 nucleotides line up with TRBD2. After removal of 5 bases from V and 7 bases from J, the junction contained 10 bases not matched to a gene. Germline CDR1 and CDR2: MNHEY and SMNVEV (reference sequence). The CDR3 runs to 14 residues. CDR3 protein: CASSPGTTYGTQYF. For the CDR3, the DNA is TGTGCCAGCAGTCCCGGGACTACCTATGGGACCCAGTACTTC.